The rows below give T cell receptor beta chains drawn from one sample of a study of human T cells and chemical hapten exposure. MiXCR, applied by TCRdb to the RACE reads, yields one record per CDR3 protein. This table has around 100,000 distinct CDR3 sequences, approximately 10% appearing once. The sample here was whole blood, taken in connection with sensitization to the hapten diphenylcyclopropenone (DPC). The receptors shown here come from a woman aged 55-75 years with alopecia areata. Some clones in this sample may be carry-over from other donors' samples. Both conserved end residues are part of each CDR3. Fields, in order: D gene, CDR3 length, clone size, J gene, V gene, CDR3 protein, CDR3 DNA. The D gene is left open where the match is weak. Size values are once, few and many counts, or a class for expanded clones, and some rows have none.

D: TRBD1; length: 16; size: .; J: TRBJ2-2; V: TRBV18; CDR3: CASSPPNRGDTGELFF; DNA: TGTGCCAGCTCACCACCAAACAGGGGCGACACCGGGGAGCTGTTTTTT
D: TRBD2; length: 18; size: .; J: TRBJ2-1; V: TRBV27; CDR3: CASSLERDRTSLAYEQFF; DNA: TGTGCCAGCAGTTTGGAAAGGGATCGGACTAGTTTGGCATATGAGCAGTTCTTC
D: TRBD2; length: 14; size: .; J: TRBJ2-3; V: TRBV20-1; CDR3: CSAFTSGRLDTQYF; DNA: TGCAGTGCTTTTACTAGCGGCAGATTGGATACGCAGTATTTT
D: .; length: 14; size: many; J: TRBJ2-5; V: TRBV20-1; CDR3: CSARIAGHQETQYF; DNA: TGCAGTGCTAGGATTGCGGGGCACCAAGAGACCCAGTACTTC
D: TRBD1; length: 16; size: few; J: TRBJ2-7; V: TRBV7-8; CDR3: CASSLFTGGLLYEQYF; DNA: TGTGCCAGCAGCTTATTTACAGGGGGCCTTCTCTACGAGCAGTACTTC
D: .; length: 15; size: few; J: TRBJ1-4; V: TRBV2; CDR3: CASSEQLTPGEKLFF; DNA: TGTGCCAGCAGTGAACAGCTGACACCGGGGGAAAAACTGTTTTTT
D: TRBD1; length: 13; size: .; J: TRBJ2-2; V: TRBV3-1; CDR3: CASNRQGTGELFF; DNA: TGTGCCAGCAACCGACAGGGAACCGGGGAGCTGTTTTTT
D: TRBD1; length: 13; size: few; J: TRBJ2-7; V: TRBV2; CDR3: CASTGTGGYEQYF; DNA: TGTGCCAGCACCGGGACAGGAGGGTACGAGCAGTACTTC
D: TRBD2; length: 14; size: many; J: TRBJ2-7; V: TRBV7-6; CDR3: CASSLPSGGREQYF; DNA: TGTGCCAGCAGCTTACCTAGCGGGGGGCGCGAGCAGTACTTC
D: .; length: 14; size: few; J: TRBJ1-1; V: TRBV6-5; CDR3: CASSYSTWDTEAFF; DNA: TGTGCCAGCAGTTACTCGACATGGGACACTGAAGCTTTCTTT
D: TRBD1; length: 13; size: .; J: TRBJ1-1; V: TRBV30; CDR3: CAWAGQANTEAFF; DNA: TGTGCCTGGGCCGGACAGGCGAACACTGAAGCTTTCTTT
D: .; length: 17; size: many; J: TRBJ2-7; V: TRBV5-6; CDR3: CASSLGSRTFPRYEQYF; DNA: TGTGCCAGCAGCTTAGGGTCGCGGACCTTTCCCCGCTACGAGCAGTACTTC
D: TRBD1; length: 16; size: many; J: TRBJ2-5; V: TRBV15; CDR3: CATSAAGTGLTETQYF; DNA: TGTGCCACCAGCGCCGCAGGGACAGGGTTGACGGAGACCCAGTACTTC
D: TRBD2; length: 13; size: .; J: TRBJ2-1; V: TRBV30; CDR3: CASDRGGMDEQFF; DNA: TGTGCCTCCGATCGGGGGGGGATGGATGAGCAGTTCTTC
D: .; length: 14; size: few; J: TRBJ2-7; V: TRBV6-5; CDR3: CASSPPTGIYEQYF; DNA: TGTGCCAGCAGCCCCCCCACAGGGATCTACGAGCAGTACTTC
D: TRBD1; length: 12; size: .; J: TRBJ2-3; V: TRBV6-1; CDR3: CAVQQGADTQYF; DNA: TGTGCCGTTCAACAGGGGGCGGATACGCAGTATTTT
D: TRBD2; length: 15; size: .; J: TRBJ2-1; V: TRBV5-1; CDR3: CASSQGTSGGPWQFF; DNA: TGCGCCAGCAGCCAAGGGACTAGCGGGGGGCCTTGGCAGTTCTTC
D: TRBD1; length: 15; size: many; J: TRBJ1-6; V: TRBV7-2; CDR3: CASSLLETGFSPLHF; DNA: TGTGCCAGCAGCTTACTCGAGACAGGGTTCTCACCCCTCCACTTT
D: .; length: 14; size: many; J: TRBJ1-6; V: TRBV20-1; CDR3: CSARGWQGNSPLHF; DNA: TGCAGTGCTAGAGGGTGGCAGGGTAACTCACCCCTCCACTTT